Below, 28 T cell receptor beta chains from the same sample are listed, as sequenced in a study of shared clonotypes between healthy human individuals. Data came from immunoSEQ multiplex PCR; TCRdb stores just in-frame clones and leaves some out. The repertoire holds around 1.1 million clones, around 78% seen once, with 0.5% to 0.65% in the top ten. The sample was memory CD4+ T cells from PBMCs. The subset denotes: CD45RA-negative fraction. These receptor sequences come from a man younger than 30 in good health. Some clones in this sample may be carry-over from other donors' samples.

This clone was detected a few times. The chain carries TRBV10-3 and TRBJ1-3; D is possibly TRBD1 (5 bases). V lost 9 bases and J 1 base, leaving 19 bases between the germline ends. The CDR3 contains 16 residues. Germline assignment: CDR1 ENHRY and CDR2 SYGVKD. Here the CDR3 reads CAIKGQQLLSGNTIYF. Here the CDR3 DNA reads TGTGCCATAAAGGGGCAGCAGCTTCTTTCTGGAAACACCATATATTTT.

This clone was seen just once. This chain links TRBV5-1 with TRBJ2-3; TRBD1 agrees at 9 bases. Germline V gene data show CDR1 as SGHRS and CDR2 as YFSETQ. The CDR3 length is 16 residues. After removal of 1 base from V and 4 bases from J, the junction contained 7 bases not matched to a gene. The CDR3 nucleotides are TGCGCCAGCAGCTTGTTACAGGGGGCGAGAGCAGATACGCAGTATTTT. Its protein is CASSLLQGARADTQYF.

Concerning this clone: Other DNA sequences in this specimen translate into the identical CDR3. The CDR3 coding sequence is TGCGCCAGCAGTCCCGGGACTAGCGGATACAATGAGCAGTTCTTC. As protein: CASSPGTSGYNEQFF. The gene calls are TRBV5-1 and TRBJ2-1, with 11 bases aligning to TRBD2. With 5 bases clipped from V and 4 bases from J, the junction kept 5 bases outside the gene matches. The germline V gene has CDR1 SGHRS and CDR2 YFSETQ. The CDR3 extends over 15 amino acids.

The V and J genes are TRBV19 and TRBJ1-1; TRBD1 is a possible D gene (6 bases). There are 13 residues in the CDR3. Germline lookup yields CDR1 LNHDA and CDR2 SQIVND (reference sequence). V was pared by 10 bases and J by 1 base, with 13 bases between. CDR3 bases: TGTGCCACCTCGAGGGGGAGGAACACTGAAGCTTTCTTT. This sequence encodes CATSRGRNTEAFF.

This clone was observed once. V is TRBV2 and J is TRBJ1-1; a weak D match, TRBD1 (6 bases). The CDR3 loop spans 14 amino acids. In germline, CDR1 is SNHLY, CDR2 FYNNEI. V shed 6 bases and J shed 1 base, with 12 bases lying between them. This CDR3 is CASRGLRGNTEAFF. The CDR3 coding sequence is TGTGCCAGCAGAGGACTCAGGGGGAACACTGAAGCTTTCTTT.

This clone was seen once. This could be a read error, since a much larger clone is one nucleotide away. This CDR3 is also generated by other DNA sequences in the sample. The genes are TRBV2 and TRBJ2-7; D possibly corresponds to TRBD2 (6 bases). This CDR3 comprises 13 residues. Looked up from germline, CDR1 is SNHLY and CDR2 is FYNNEI. V lost 2 bases and J 2 bases, leaving 7 bases between the germline ends. The CDR3 region is CASSELATYEQYF. The CDR3 DNA reads TGTGCCAGCAGTGAACTAGCGACCTACGAGCAGTACTTC.

The chain carries TRBV28 and TRBJ1-5; unclear D gene. V lost 7 bases and J lost 9, with 19 bases in between. This CDR3 has 14 amino acids. Germline assignment: CDR1 MDHEN and CDR2 SYDVKM. The CDR3 region has the DNA TGTGCCAGCATTTCACCCGGGGAAAAGGGGCCCCAGCATTTT. Translating gives CASISPGEKGPQHF.

The gene calls are TRBV2 and TRBJ2-2; unclear D gene. Trimming pared 6 bases from V and 2 bases from J, leaving 7 bases between. The CDR3 length is 13 residues. Germline V gene data show CDR1 as SNHLY and CDR2 as FYNNEI. CDR3 sequence: CASSDYNTGELFF. In DNA, the CDR3 is TGTGCCAGCAGCGATTATAACACCGGGGAGCTGTTTTTT. The full variable domain, in which reference TRBV2 and TRBJ2-2 provide the parts outside the CDR3, is EPEVTQTPSHQVTQMGQEVILRCVPISNHLYFYWYRQILGQKVEFLVSFYNNEISEKSEIFDDQFSVERPDGSNFTLKIRSTKLEDSAMYFCASSDYNTGELFFGEGSRLTVL.

The chain combines TRBV7-3 with TRBJ2-3; 14 bases are a match to TRBD2. The CDR3 is 18 amino acids. Germline V gene sequence: CDR1 SGHTA, CDR2 FQGTGA. V lost 0 bases, J lost 7 bases, and 9 bases stayed unmatched. CDR3: CASSLTSGTSGSRNTQYF. The CDR3 DNA follows: TGTGCCAGCAGCTTAACTTCCGGGACTAGCGGGAGTAGAAATACGCAGTATTTT. The full variable domain, rest sourced from reference TRBV7-3 and TRBJ2-3, is GAGVSQTPSNKVTEKGKYVELRCDPISGHTALYWYRQSLGQGPEFLIYFQGTGAADDSGLPNDRFFAVRPEGSVSTLKIQRTERGDSAVYLCASSLTSGTSGSRNTQYFGPGTRLTVL.

The J gene is TRBJ1-4, the V gene TRBV5-4, with D possibly matching TRBD1 (5 bases). Trimming took off 5 bases at V and 7 bases at J, with 12 bases between the two ends. The germline V gene has CDR1 SGHNT and CDR2 YYREEE (reference sequence). The CDR3 runs 13 residues. The CDR3 coding sequence is TGTGCCAGCAGGGGAGGGGTTAGTGAAAAACTGTTTTTT. Translation gives CASRGGVSEKLFF.

The rearrangement links TRBV2 to TRBJ2-2; 7 bases map to TRBD2. The CDR3 runs 14 residues. Germline V lookup: CDR1 SNHLY, CDR2 FYNNEI. The trim removed 2 bases at V and 6 bases at J, leaving 3 bases unmatched. CDR3 in DNA: TGTGCCAGCAGTGAATCCCTAGCGGCCGGGGAGCTGTTTTTT. It specifies CASSESLAAGELFF. Supplemented by reference TRBV2 and TRBJ2-2, the full variable domain reads EPEVTQTPSHQVTQMGQEVILRCVPISNHLYFYWYRQILGQKVEFLVSFYNNEISEKSEIFDDQFSVERPDGSNFTLKIRSTKLEDSAMYFCASSESLAAGELFFGEGSRLTVL.

The chain uses TRBV10-3 and TRBJ2-7, with D perhaps matching TRBD1 (5 bases). This CDR3 region has 14 residues. V was shortened by 4 bases and J by 3 bases, with 13 bases between the two germline ends. Germline V gene sequence: CDR1 ENHRY, CDR2 SYGVKD. The chain's CDR3 is CAISGGSIGYEQYF. The CDR3 DNA sequence: TGTGCCATCAGTGGGGGCTCTATTGGCTACGAGCAGTACTTC.

V gene TRBV5-4 combines with J gene TRBJ1-1; 8 bases are shared with TRBD1. CDR3 length: 15 residues. Trimming at V came to 4 bases and at J to 4 bases, leaving 9 bases not matched to a gene. CDR1 is SGHNT and CDR2 is YYREEE in the germline V gene (reference sequence). CDR3: CASSMWGRGPTEAFF. The CDR3 DNA is TGTGCCAGCAGCATGTGGGGCAGGGGGCCCACTGAAGCTTTCTTT.

V is TRBV28 and J is TRBJ2-2, with a weak D call TRBD2 (5 bases). This CDR3 has 15 residues. Trimming pared 6 bases from V and 2 bases from J, leaving 13 bases between. Germline V gives CDR1 MDHEN, CDR2 SYDVKM. CDR3 in amino acids: CASRVRTPNTGELFF. CDR3 nucleotide sequence: TGTGCCAGCAGGGTGAGGACTCCCAACACCGGGGAGCTGTTTTTT.

The chain uses TRBV4-1 and TRBJ2-1; 11 bases map to TRBD1. From germline, CDR1 is MGHRA and CDR2 YSYEKL. V shed 3 bases, J shed 7 bases, and the junction held 14 bases outside the gene matches. This CDR3 has 18 amino acids. The CDR3 DNA reads TGCGCCAGCAGCCACCTGGGACAGGGGGACGGGAACCGGAATGAGCAGTTCTTC. It specifies CASSHLGQGDGNRNEQFF.

Points on this clone: The junction and the germline gene differ at one end; a read error may be behind it. V is TRBV6-1 and J is TRBJ2-3; 7 nucleotides match TRBD2. The CDR3 runs 14 residues. CDR1 is MNHNS, CDR2 SASEGT, per germline. In nucleotides, the CDR3 is TGTGCCAGCAGGGCTGGGACTACCACAAATACGCAGTATTTT. Translating gives CASRAGTTTNTQYF.

The chain joins TRBV4-1 to TRBJ2-3, with TRBD2 matching 8 bases. This CDR3 has 15 residues. Trimming at V came to 1 base and at J to 6 bases, leaving 6 bases not matched to a gene. The germline CDR1 and CDR2 sequences are MGHRA and YSYEKL. The CDR3 nucleotides are TGCGCCAGCAGCCAAGTGGGACTAGATCCTGATACGCAGTATTTT. Its protein is CASSQVGLDPDTQYF.

Of note for this clone: Within the sample, other DNA sequences also encode this same CDR3. The chain uses TRBV7-9 and TRBJ1-1; no clear D. The CDR3 has 15 residues. V was cut by 4 bases and J by 0 bases, with 12 bases left in between. Germline-derived CDR1 and CDR2 are SEHNR and FQNEAQ (reference sequence). CDR3 nucleotides: TGTGCCAGCAGCTCGAGGACGGCTCTGAACACTGAAGCTTTCTTT. Its translation: CASSSRTALNTEAFF.

The DNA of the CDR3 is TGTGCCAGCAGCCCATGGGACCGAGGGAGAAACACCATATATTTT. Protein: CASSPWDRGRNTIYF. The V gene is TRBV7-8, the J gene TRBJ1-3, with a possible D match to TRBD1 (5 bases). V lost 5 bases and J 5 bases, leaving 16 bases between the germline ends. Germline V gene sequence: CDR1 SGHVS, CDR2 FQNEAQ. This CDR3 has 15 residues.

V is TRBV6-4 and J is TRBJ2-1; 10 nucleotides agree with TRBD2. This CDR3 has 14 residues. V was pared by 4 bases and J by 12 bases, with 9 bases of the junction left unmatched. Germline V CDR1 and CDR2: MRHNA, SNTAGT. The CDR3 nucleotides read TGTGCCAGCAGTGTCTCCCTAGCGGGAGCGTTGCAGTTCTTC. It encodes CASSVSLAGALQFF.

This chain joins TRBV6-1 and TRBJ2-7; TRBD2 matches at 8 bases. Germline V lookup: CDR1 MNHNS, CDR2 SASEGT. Losses at the gene ends were 7 bases for V and 0 bases for J; bases not matched to a gene: 5. The CDR3 covers 14 residues. The CDR3 bases are TGTGCCAGCATCGCGGGAGGAAGCTCCTACGAGCAGTACTTC. Translating gives CASIAGGSSYEQYF.

This clone was seen only once. The chain uses TRBV30 and TRBJ2-3; maybe TRBD1 (6 bases). This CDR3 comprises 14 residues. The germline V and J ends were trimmed by 3 bases and 3 bases, with 13 bases remaining between them. The germline gives CDR1 GTSNPN, CDR2 SVGIG (reference sequence). The CDR3 DNA follows: TGTGCCTGGAGCCCGGACAGTGGGACAGATACGCAGTATTTT. This translates into CAWSPDSGTDTQYF.

As concerns this clone: The junction departs from germline at one end; a sequencing error may be responsible. The V gene is TRBV19, the J gene TRBJ1-5; 10 bases align to TRBD1. Germline assignment: CDR1 LNHDA and CDR2 SQIVND (reference sequence). The CDR3 is made up of 14 amino acids. CDR3 nucleotide sequence: TGTGTCAGTAGTCGGACAGGGGGGGATCAGCCCCAGCATTTT. The encoded protein is CVSSRTGGDQPQHF.

At least ten counts were recorded for this clone. The V and J genes are TRBV15 and TRBJ2-2; tentatively, D is TRBD2 (6 bases). Germline CDR1 reads LNHNV; CDR2 reads YYDKDF (reference sequence). Trimming stripped 1 base from V and 6 bases from J, with 12 bases between. The CDR3 runs 15 residues. This CDR3 is CATSRGGLRAGELFF. In DNA, the CDR3 is TGTGCCACCAGCAGAGGTGGACTAAGAGCCGGGGAGCTGTTTTTT. Based on the CDR3 plus reference TRBV15 and TRBJ2-2, the full variable domain is DAMVIQNPRYQVTQFGKPVTLSCSQTLNHNVMYWYQQKSSQAPKLLFHYYDKDFNNEADTPDNFQSRRPNTSFCFLDIRSPGLGDTAMYLCATSRGGLRAGELFFGEGSRLTVL.

This chain joins TRBV2 and TRBJ2-7; D assignment may be TRBD1 or TRBD2 (5 bases each). Germline assignment: CDR1 SNHLY and CDR2 FYNNEI. Trimming cost V 3 bases and J 0 bases, with 12 bases left between them. The CDR3 is made up of 15 amino acids. CDR3 region: CASSEDGAPSYEQYF. The CDR3 DNA follows: TGTGCCAGCAGTGAGGACGGGGCCCCCTCCTACGAGCAGTACTTC.

This clone has only one observation. The CDR3 ends on some other residue instead of the conserved phenylalanine or tryptophan, so this is likely a read error. CDR3 DNA sequence: TGTGCCAGCAGCCCTTTCCCCAGGGACACTGAAGCTTTCTCT. It specifies CASSPFPRDTEAFS. The chain has TRBV9 and TRBJ1-1; tentatively, D is TRBD1 (5 bases). Germline values: CDR1 SGDLS, CDR2 YYNGEE. The length of the CDR3 is 14 residues. Trimming pared 4 bases from V and 3 bases from J, leaving 13 bases between.

V gene TRBV7-2 combines with J gene TRBJ2-7; D is undetermined. The V end lost 1 base, the J end lost 2 bases, and 12 bases lay between the germline ends. CDR3 length: 15 amino acids. CDR1 is SGHTA and CDR2 is FQGNSA in the germline V gene. As DNA, the CDR3 is TGTGCCAGCAGCTTAGTGTCCGGAGATCCCTACGAGCAGTACTTC. Its translation is CASSLVSGDPYEQYF.

The gene calls are TRBV10-3 and TRBJ1-2; D might be TRBD1 (5 bases). The CDR3 totals 15 residues. Germline V gives CDR1 ENHRY, CDR2 SYGVKD. Between the trimmed V and J ends, which lost 5 bases and 0 bases, there was a span of 13 bases. In DNA form, the CDR3 reads TGTGCCATCAGTCGGGGACGTACAGCTAACTATGGCTACACCTTC. Protein product: CAISRGRTANYGYTF.